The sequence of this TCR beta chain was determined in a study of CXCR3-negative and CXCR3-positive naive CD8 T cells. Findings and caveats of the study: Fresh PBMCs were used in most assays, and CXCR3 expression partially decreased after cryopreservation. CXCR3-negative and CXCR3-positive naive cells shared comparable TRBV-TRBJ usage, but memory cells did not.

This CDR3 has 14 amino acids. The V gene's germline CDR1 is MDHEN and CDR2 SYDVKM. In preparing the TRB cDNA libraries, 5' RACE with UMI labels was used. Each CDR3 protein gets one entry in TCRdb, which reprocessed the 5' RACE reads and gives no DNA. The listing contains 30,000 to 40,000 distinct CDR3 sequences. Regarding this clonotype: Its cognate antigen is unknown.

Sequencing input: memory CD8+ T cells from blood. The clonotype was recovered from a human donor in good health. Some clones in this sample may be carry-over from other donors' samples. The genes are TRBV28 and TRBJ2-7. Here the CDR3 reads CASSLLGSAHEQYF.